This TCR beta chain was identified during a study of control samples from healthy donors and cancer patients. Assay: immunoSEQ multiplex PCR; the TCRdb copy retains only in-frame clones and omits some. This table holds 170,000 or so clones, 90% to 95% found once. V lost 6 bases to trimming and J lost 6 bases, with 9 bases between them. The length of the CDR3 is 12 residues. This receptor was identified in a man between 18 and 29 years old in good health. The gene calls are TRBV12-3 or TRBV12-4 and TRBJ1-5, with TRBD1 as a possible D gene (5 bases). The specimen sequenced was blood. CDR3 region: CASSHGGQPQHF. The CDR3 DNA sequence: TGTGCCAGCAGCCACGGGGGTCAGCCCCAGCATTTT.